Following are 6 T cell receptor beta chains from one sample sequenced in a study of cytomegalovirus exposure and HLA in healthy donors. Primers: 60 Vbeta forward and 13 Jbeta reverse. Method: immunoSEQ multiplex PCR; TCRdb's copy keeps in-frame clones and lacks some. Among 150,000 or so clones listed, around 77% were seen once. The specimen sequenced was PBMCs. These receptors all stem from a man aged 35-49 years in good health and CMV-seronegative.

The chain employs TRBV6-1 and TRBJ2-7, with 13 positions matching TRBD2. Germline CDR1 is MNHNS and CDR2 is SASEGT. The CDR3 has 15 residues. V lost 6 bases, J lost 6 bases, and 8 bases stayed unmatched. CDR3 amino acids: CASRPWTSGSSEQYF. The CDR3, as DNA: TGTGCCAGCAGACCCTGGACTAGCGGGAGTTCCGAGCAGTACTTC.

This chain joins TRBV27 and TRBJ2-5; a weak D match, TRBD1 (6 bases). V gave up 1 base and J gave up 5 bases, with 11 bases separating them. The germline V gene encodes CDR1 MNHEY and CDR2 SMNVEV (reference sequence). There are 14 residues in the CDR3. CDR3 DNA: TGTGCCAGCAGTTTATTGGGGGCCGGGGAGACCCAGTACTTC. Its protein is CASSLLGAGETQYF.

This chain links TRBV10-2 with TRBJ1-2, with 9 positions matching TRBD1. The germline CDR1 and CDR2 sequences are WSHSY and SAAADI. The CDR3 spans 15 residues. With 4 bases clipped from V and 4 bases from J, the junction kept 7 bases outside the gene matches. The chain's CDR3 is CASSAPGQGSYGYTF. The CDR3 DNA is TGCGCCAGCAGTGCCCCGGGACAGGGATCCTATGGCTACACCTTC.

V and J are TRBV5-1 and TRBJ2-2; 8 nucleotides match TRBD1. The CDR3 spans 15 residues. The germline gives CDR1 SGHRS, CDR2 YFSETQ. With V trimmed by 4 bases and J by 1 base, 3 bases remained unmatched. Written as DNA, the CDR3 is TGCGCCAGCAGCGCGGGGACAGGGAACACCGGGGAGCTGTTTTTT. It specifies CASSAGTGNTGELFF.

The rearrangement joins TRBV18 to TRBJ2-1; 13 positions match TRBD2. The germline V gene encodes CDR1 KGHSH and CDR2 LQKENI. The CDR3 sequence is 18 residues long. V was pared by 3 bases and J by 10 bases, with 15 bases of the junction left unmatched. The CDR3 loop reads CASSPVTGRGLAGREQFF. The CDR3, as DNA: TGTGCCAGCTCACCTGTAACAGGGAGGGGACTAGCGGGACGGGAGCAGTTCTTC.

This clone was detected only a few times. V and J are TRBV25-1 and TRBJ2-1; D is undetermined. Looked up from germline, CDR1 is MGHDK and CDR2 is SYGVNS. CDR3 size: 15 residues. Trimming took 6 bases from V and 0 from J, leaving 12 bases between them. The CDR3 protein is CASRSTRSSYNEQFF. CDR3 DNA sequence: TGTGCCAGCAGATCTACTCGGAGCTCCTACAATGAGCAGTTCTTC.